Shown below are 30 T cell receptor beta chains from a single sample sequenced in a study of a mutant IDH1 vaccine in newly diagnosed glioma. Time point in this sample: week 35, safety follow-up. Each dose of the vaccine consisted of 300 ug of mutant IDH1 20-mer peptide, with topical imiquimod. Antigens for these TCRs are unknown. Assay: immunoSEQ multiplex PCR; the TCRdb copy retains only in-frame clones and omits some. In the table there are around 29,000 clones, about 76% of which are singletons. The specimen was PBMCs, collected from a glioma patient whose treatment included an IDH1 peptide vaccine. Receptors were obtained from a man in his forties or fifties with glioma.

J is TRBJ1-2 and V is TRBV4-3, with D unresolved. CDR1 is LGHNA, CDR2 YSLEER, per germline. The CDR3 totals 12 residues. V was trimmed by 1 base and J by 5 bases, leaving 5 bases between them. CDR3 bases: TGCGCCAGCAGCCAAGTGGGGTATGGCTACACCTTC. It encodes CASSQVGYGYTF.

This clone has just a few counts. The chain combines TRBV7-9 with TRBJ2-7, with TRBD2 as a possible D gene (5 bases). The CDR3 has 12 amino acids. Between the trimmed V and J ends, which lost 5 bases and 2 bases, there was a span of 7 bases. Germline lookup yields CDR1 SEHNR and CDR2 FQNEAQ (reference sequence). The CDR3 nucleotides read TGTGCCAGCAGCCAGGAGGCCTACGAGCAGTACTTC. It is translated as CASSQEAYEQYF.

The chain is built from TRBV30 and TRBJ1-2, with a tentative D call TRBD1 (6 bases). The germline V gene encodes CDR1 GTSNPN and CDR2 SVGIG (reference sequence). CDR3 length: 13 residues. V lost 2 bases and J 8 bases, leaving 15 bases between the germline ends. The CDR3 bases are TGTGCCTGGAGTACGGGACATTGGTCGGGCTACACCTTC. Its protein is CAWSTGHWSGYTF.

The chain carries TRBV5-1 and TRBJ1-1; unclear D gene. V shed 0 bases and J shed 1 base, with 7 bases lying between them. There are 14 residues in the CDR3. Germline V gene sequence: CDR1 SGHRS, CDR2 YFSETQ. The CDR3 DNA sequence: TGCGCCAGCAGCTTGGTCGCGGAGAACACTGAAGCTTTCTTT. It is translated as CASSLVAENTEAFF.

The chain employs TRBV29-1 and TRBJ2-1, with D possibly matching TRBD1 (5 bases). The CDR3 contains 13 residues. Trimming removed 7 bases from V and 13 bases from J, with 23 bases in between. Germline lookup yields CDR1 SQVTM and CDR2 ANQGSEA. For the CDR3, the DNA is TGCAGCGCCCCCCACCAAGGGGAACAGGATCAGTTCTTC. It codes for CSAPHQGEQDQFF.

CDR3 amino acids: CASSVEGTGSSEQFF. The CDR3 coding sequence is TGTGCCAGCAGCGTAGAAGGGACAGGGTCTTCTGAGCAGTTCTTC. J is TRBJ2-1 and V is TRBV9, with TRBD1 identical over 9 bases. The CDR3 totals 15 residues. Germline CDR1 reads SGDLS; CDR2 reads YYNGEE. V shed 0 bases, J shed 9 bases, and the junction held 7 bases outside the gene matches.

This sequence joins TRBV6-5 and TRBJ1-1; 7 bases match TRBD1. CDR1 is MNHEY, CDR2 SVGAGI, per germline. The CDR3 contains 14 residues. V shed 5 bases and J 0 bases; nucleotides not matched to a gene: 3. CDR3 region: CASSRGQMNTEAFF. The CDR3 DNA reads as TGTGCCAGCAGTCGGGGACAGATGAACACTGAAGCTTTCTTT.

The count of this clone is one. V and J are TRBV7-9 and TRBJ2-1; a possible D gene is TRBD2 (6 bases). Germline CDR1 and CDR2: SEHNR and FQNEAQ (reference sequence). CDR3 size: 16 residues. V lost 4 bases to trimming and J lost 10 bases, with 23 bases between them. The chain's CDR3 is CASSSVAAPTGKEQFF. The CDR3 DNA reads as TGTGCCAGCAGCTCGGTAGCGGCCCCGACGGGGAAGGAGCAGTTCTTC.

The count of this clone is one. The gene calls are TRBV2 and TRBJ1-1; D is undetermined. CDR3 length equals 12 residues. The V gene lost 6 bases and the J gene lost 5 bases, with 10 bases spanning the gap. CDR1 and CDR2 from the germline V gene are SNHLY and FYNNEI. Here the CDR3 DNA reads TGTGCCAGCAGGGAGGACGGGACTGAAGCTTTCTTT. It codes for CASREDGTEAFF.

The V and J genes are TRBV5-6 and TRBJ1-4, with TRBD1 matching 7 bases. This CDR3 contains 14 residues. V was clipped by 3 bases and J by 4 bases; unmatched bases: 3. Germline values: CDR1 SGHDT, CDR2 YYEEEE. CDR3 protein: CASSSGTVNEKLFF. CDR3 bases: TGTGCCAGCAGCTCCGGGACAGTTAATGAAAAACTGTTTTTT.

The V call is TRBV7-9, the J call TRBJ2-1; 11 bases map to TRBD2. There are 14 residues in the CDR3. The junction had 2 bases not matched to a gene; V was cut back by 3 bases and J by 7 bases. Germline loops: CDR1 SEHNR, CDR2 FQNEAQ (reference sequence). This CDR3 reads CASSFTSGRNEQFF. The CDR3 DNA reads as TGTGCCAGCAGCTTCACTAGCGGGAGAAATGAGCAGTTCTTC.

The rearrangement joins TRBV7-2 to TRBJ1-5; TRBD1 agrees at 7 bases. The CDR3 consists of 13 residues. The J segment lost 6 bases and the V segment lost 5 bases, leaving 4 bases of the junction unmatched. The germline V gene has CDR1 SGHTA and CDR2 FQGNSA. Here the CDR3 reads CASSPQGSQPQHF. The CDR3 DNA reads as TGTGCCAGCAGCCCACAGGGGAGTCAGCCCCAGCATTTT.

This sequence joins TRBV25-1 and TRBJ2-5; D tentatively reads TRBD1 or TRBD2 (7 bases each). This CDR3 spans 16 amino acids. The germline gives CDR1 MGHDK, CDR2 SYGVNS. Trimming cost V 6 bases and J 5 bases, with 22 bases left between them. The CDR3 loop reads CASSQGGGGRGETQYF. CDR3 DNA: TGTGCCAGCAGCCAAGGAGGGGGCGGGAGAGGGGAGACCCAGTACTTC.

The chain uses TRBV10-2 and TRBJ2-1; 9 bases match TRBD2. The CDR3 contains 16 residues. Germline V lookup: CDR1 WSHSY, CDR2 SAAADI. With 4 bases clipped from V and 7 bases from J, the junction kept 11 bases outside the gene matches. DNA of the CDR3: TGCGCCAGCAGTGGGCAGTCTAGCGGGATTTGGAATGAGCAGTTCTTC. Amino acids: CASSGQSSGIWNEQFF.

The chain is built from TRBV28 and TRBJ1-5; 10 bases map to TRBD1. The CDR3 totals 13 residues. Germline assignment: CDR1 MDHEN and CDR2 SYDVKM. Losses at the gene ends were 9 bases for V and 7 bases for J; bases not matched to a gene: 6. In DNA form, the CDR3 reads TGTGCCAGTAAGGACAGGGGGGGACAGCCCCAGCATTTT. Translating gives CASKDRGGQPQHF.

A single count supports this clone. The chain uses TRBV6-1 and TRBJ2-5; D may match TRBD1 or TRBD2 (5 bases each). The CDR3 runs to 13 residues. V lost 9 bases, J lost 5 bases, and 16 bases lay in between. Germline V gene data show CDR1 as MNHNS and CDR2 as SASEGT. CDR3 in amino acids: CARSPGPRETQYF. Written as DNA, the CDR3 is TGTGCCAGAAGCCCGGGACCAAGGGAGACCCAGTACTTC.

J is TRBJ2-7 and V is TRBV6-5; D is ambiguous. From germline, CDR1 is MNHEY and CDR2 SVGAGI. Trimming stripped 0 bases from V and 6 bases from J, with 9 bases between. This CDR3 has 13 amino acids. The CDR3, as DNA: TGTGCCAGCAGTTACTCGTGGGGTCGCGAGCAGTACTTC. This gives the protein CASSYSWGREQYF.

This chain connects TRBV19 to TRBJ2-1, with D possibly being TRBD1 or TRBD2 (6 bases each). V lost 1 base, J lost 13 bases, and 11 bases lay in between. This CDR3 has 12 residues. Germline-derived CDR1 and CDR2 are LNHDA and SQIVND (reference sequence). CDR3 region: CASSIVRGAQFF. The CDR3 DNA reads as TGTGCCAGTAGTATAGTAAGGGGGGCACAGTTCTTC. The complete variable domain, with remaining parts taken from reference TRBV19 and TRBJ2-1, reads DGGITQSPKYLFRKEGQNVTLSCEQNLNHDAMYWYRQDPGQGLRLIYYSQIVNDFQKGDIAEGYSVSREKKESFPLTVTSAQKNPTAFYLCASSIVRGAQFFGPGTRLTVL.

The V call is TRBV19, the J call TRBJ2-2; 12 bases align to TRBD1. CDR3 length: 18 residues. Germline CDR1 and CDR2: LNHDA and SQIVND (reference sequence). The junction had 17 bases not matched to a gene; V was cut back by 9 bases and J by 6 bases. The CDR3 region is CASDPGQGAEVPPGELFF. The CDR3 DNA reads TGTGCCAGCGATCCGGGACAGGGGGCTGAGGTCCCCCCCGGGGAGCTGTTTTTT.

The chain recombines TRBV7-8 with TRBJ1-5; no clear D. Between the trimmed V and J ends, which lost 5 bases and 5 bases, there was a span of 13 bases. The V gene's germline CDR1 is SGHVS and CDR2 FQNEAQ. This CDR3 has 14 residues. CDR3 protein: CASSLGEGDQPQHF. The CDR3 nucleotides read TGTGCCAGCAGCCTCGGGGAGGGCGATCAGCCCCAGCATTTT.

The chain has TRBV11-3 and TRBJ2-2, with 7 bases lining up with TRBD1. The germline CDR1 and CDR2 sequences are SGHNT and YENEEA. CDR3 length equals 12 residues. V lost 3 bases, J lost 9 bases, and 1 base stayed unmatched. For the CDR3, the DNA is TGTGCCAGCAGCTTGACAGGGCGGGAGCTGTTTTTT. Amino acid sequence: CASSLTGRELFF.

The chain couples TRBV6-6 to TRBJ2-7, with a possible D match to TRBD2 (6 bases). Trimming took off 6 bases at V and 5 bases at J, with 14 bases between the two ends. The CDR3 consists of 13 residues. Germline V gene data show CDR1 as MNHNY and CDR2 as SVGAGI (reference sequence). The CDR3 DNA sequence: TGTGCCAGCAGCCCCCGGGAGATCCACGAGCAGTACTTC. Translated: CASSPREIHEQYF.

The chain joins TRBV14 to TRBJ1-2; D gene unclear. V was clipped by 0 bases and J by 2 bases, with 7 bases between them. The CDR3 is 14 amino acids. Germline-derived CDR1 and CDR2 are SGHDN and FVKESK. CDR3 DNA: TGTGCCAGCAGCCAAGATAGCTGGAACTATGGCTACACCTTC. It is translated as CASSQDSWNYGYTF.

The CDR3 sequence: CASRPFDRSAGDEQFF. Written as DNA, the CDR3 is TGTGCCAGCAGACCCTTCGACAGGTCGGCTGGGGATGAGCAGTTCTTC. The gene calls are TRBV7-8 and TRBJ2-1, with D possibly TRBD1 on 6 matching bases. With 6 bases removed from V and 8 bases from J, the gap between germline ends came to 23 bases. CDR3 length: 16 amino acids. Germline-derived CDR1 and CDR2 are SGHVS and FQNEAQ.

V usage is TRBV5-6 and J usage is TRBJ1-1; a weak D match, TRBD1 (6 bases). Germline CDR1 reads SGHDT; CDR2 reads YYEEEE. V dropped 4 bases and J dropped 4 bases, with 14 bases sitting between them. This CDR3 has 14 residues. CDR3 loop: CASSKQGPLTEAFF. The CDR3 region has the DNA TGTGCCAGCAGCAAACAGGGCCCCCTCACTGAAGCTTTCTTT.

The gene calls are TRBV4-1 and TRBJ1-2; 9 nucleotides agree with TRBD1. Germline loops: CDR1 MGHRA, CDR2 YSYEKL. The CDR3 consists of 17 residues. Germline trimming cut 4 bases from V and 4 bases from J; bases unmatched to any gene: 13. CDR3 nucleotides: TGCGCCAGCAGCCTCGAGACAGGGGGGGGGTTAGGCTATGGCTACACCTTC. This encodes CASSLETGGGLGYGYTF.

V usage is TRBV6-1 and J usage is TRBJ2-5; possible D gene TRBD2, 5 bases. The CDR3 is 12 amino acids. From germline, CDR1 is MNHNS and CDR2 SASEGT. V lost 11 bases and J 1 base, leaving 11 bases between the germline ends. The CDR3 sequence is CASRESQETQYF. In DNA form, the CDR3 reads TGTGCCTCGAGGGAGAGCCAAGAGACCCAGTACTTC.

This clone turned up a few times. The genes are TRBV6-1 and TRBJ2-4; D is unclear. Trimming pared 6 bases from V and 2 bases from J, leaving 14 bases between. The CDR3 sequence is 15 residues long. Germline V gene sequence: CDR1 MNHNS, CDR2 SASEGT. CDR3 in DNA: TGTGCCAGCAGCGAGCAACTGGGGTCCAAAAACATTCAGTACTTC. It yields the protein CASSEQLGSKNIQYF.

This sequence joins TRBV7-8 and TRBJ2-7; TRBD2 is a possible D gene (5 bases). Germline V CDR1 and CDR2: SGHVS, FQNEAQ. Trimming left V 5 bases short and J 7 bases short, with 21 bases between. This CDR3 is 15 amino acids long. CDR3 residues: CASSPSGNPLGEQYF. DNA for the CDR3: TGTGCCAGCAGCCCCTCCGGGAACCCCCTAGGGGAGCAGTACTTC.

The count of this clone is one. The chain uses TRBV28 and TRBJ1-5, with no clear D. Germline values: CDR1 MDHEN, CDR2 SYDVKM. The CDR3 consists of 16 residues. Trimming pared 2 bases from V and 5 bases from J, leaving 16 bases between. Here the CDR3 reads CASSLRSRGEDQPQHF. The CDR3 DNA reads as TGTGCCAGCAGTTTAAGGTCGCGGGGTGAGGATCAGCCCCAGCATTTT.